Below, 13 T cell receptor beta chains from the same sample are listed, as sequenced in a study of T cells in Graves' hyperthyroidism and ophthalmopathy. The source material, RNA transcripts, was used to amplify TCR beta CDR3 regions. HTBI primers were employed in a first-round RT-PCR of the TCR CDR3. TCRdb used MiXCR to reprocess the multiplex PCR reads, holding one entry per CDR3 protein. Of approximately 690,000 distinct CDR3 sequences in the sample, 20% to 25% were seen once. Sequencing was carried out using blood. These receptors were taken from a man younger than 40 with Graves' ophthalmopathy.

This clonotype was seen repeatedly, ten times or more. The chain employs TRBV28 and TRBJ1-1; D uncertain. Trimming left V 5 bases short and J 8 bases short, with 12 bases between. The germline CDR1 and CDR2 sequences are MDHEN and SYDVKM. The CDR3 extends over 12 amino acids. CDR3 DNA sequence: TGTGCCAGCAGTCTTACCCCGGGAGAAGCTTTCTTT. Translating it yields CASSLTPGEAFF.

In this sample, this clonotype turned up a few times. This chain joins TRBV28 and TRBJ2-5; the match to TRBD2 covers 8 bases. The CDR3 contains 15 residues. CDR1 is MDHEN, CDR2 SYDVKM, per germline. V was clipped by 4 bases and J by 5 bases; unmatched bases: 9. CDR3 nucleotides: TGTGCCAGCAGTTCCTTTAATAGCGGGGAGGAGACCCAGTACTTC. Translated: CASSSFNSGEETQYF. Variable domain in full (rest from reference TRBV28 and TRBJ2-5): DVKVTQSSRYLVKRTGEKVFLECVQDMDHENMFWYRQDPGLGLRLIYFSYDVKMKEKGDIPEGYSVSREKKERFSLILESASTNQTSMYLCASSSFNSGEETQYFGPGTRLLVL.

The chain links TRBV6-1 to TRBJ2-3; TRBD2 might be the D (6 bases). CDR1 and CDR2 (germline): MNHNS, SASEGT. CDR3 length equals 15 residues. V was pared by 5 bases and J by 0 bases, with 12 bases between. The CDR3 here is CASSYGGPSTDTQYF. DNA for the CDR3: TGTGCCAGCAGTTATGGAGGGCCCAGCACAGATACGCAGTATTTT.

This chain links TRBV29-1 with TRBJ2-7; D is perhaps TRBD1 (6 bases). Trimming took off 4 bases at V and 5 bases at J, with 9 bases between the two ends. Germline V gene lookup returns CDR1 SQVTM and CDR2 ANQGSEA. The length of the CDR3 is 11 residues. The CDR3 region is CSVVRGHEQYF. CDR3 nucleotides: TGCAGCGTTGTCAGGGGCCACGAGCAGTACTTC.

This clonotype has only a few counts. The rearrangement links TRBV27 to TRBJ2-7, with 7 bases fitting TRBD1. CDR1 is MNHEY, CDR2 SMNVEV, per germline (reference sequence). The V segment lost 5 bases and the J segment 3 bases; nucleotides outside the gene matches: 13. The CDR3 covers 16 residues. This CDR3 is CASSPRQGFVFYEQYF. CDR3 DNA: TGTGCCAGCAGTCCAAGACAGGGTTTTGTTTTCTACGAGCAGTACTTC.

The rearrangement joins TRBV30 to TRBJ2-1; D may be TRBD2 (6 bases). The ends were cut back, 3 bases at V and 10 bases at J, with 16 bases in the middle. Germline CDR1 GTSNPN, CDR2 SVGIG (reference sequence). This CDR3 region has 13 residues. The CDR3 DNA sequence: TGTGCCTGGAGCTTGCGGGGCCCTCCGGAGCAGTTCTTC. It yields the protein CAWSLRGPPEQFF.

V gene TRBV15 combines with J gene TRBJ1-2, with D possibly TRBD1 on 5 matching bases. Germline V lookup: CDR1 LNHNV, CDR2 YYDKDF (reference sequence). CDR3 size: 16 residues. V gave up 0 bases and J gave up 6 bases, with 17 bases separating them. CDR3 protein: CATSRDFPREGHGYTF. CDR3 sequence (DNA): TGTGCCACCAGCAGAGATTTTCCCCGGGAGGGACATGGCTACACCTTC.

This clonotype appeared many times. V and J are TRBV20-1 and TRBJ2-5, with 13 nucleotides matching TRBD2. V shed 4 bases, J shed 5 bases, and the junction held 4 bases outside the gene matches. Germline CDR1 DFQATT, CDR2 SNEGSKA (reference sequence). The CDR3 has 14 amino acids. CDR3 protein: CSAIGLAGVETQYF. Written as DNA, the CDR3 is TGCAGTGCTATCGGACTAGCGGGAGTCGAGACCCAGTACTTC.

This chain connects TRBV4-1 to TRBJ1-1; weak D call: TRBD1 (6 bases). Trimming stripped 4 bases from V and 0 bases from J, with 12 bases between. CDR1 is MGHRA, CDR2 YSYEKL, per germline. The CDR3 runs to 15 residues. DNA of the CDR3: TGCGCCAGCAGCCTGAGCAGGGGCTTGAACACTGAAGCTTTCTTT. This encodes CASSLSRGLNTEAFF.

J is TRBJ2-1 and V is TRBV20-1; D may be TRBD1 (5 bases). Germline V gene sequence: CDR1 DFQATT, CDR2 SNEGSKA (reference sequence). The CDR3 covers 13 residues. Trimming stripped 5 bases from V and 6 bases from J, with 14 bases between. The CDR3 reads CSASRTPRNEQFF. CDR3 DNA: TGCAGTGCTTCCCGGACACCCCGCAATGAGCAGTTCTTC.

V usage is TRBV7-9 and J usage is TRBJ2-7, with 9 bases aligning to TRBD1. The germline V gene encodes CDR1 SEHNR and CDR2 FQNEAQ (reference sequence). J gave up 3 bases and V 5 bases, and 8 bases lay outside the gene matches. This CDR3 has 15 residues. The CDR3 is CASSAGQGDFYEQYF. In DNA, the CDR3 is TGTGCCAGCAGCGCGGGACAGGGTGACTTCTACGAGCAGTACTTC.

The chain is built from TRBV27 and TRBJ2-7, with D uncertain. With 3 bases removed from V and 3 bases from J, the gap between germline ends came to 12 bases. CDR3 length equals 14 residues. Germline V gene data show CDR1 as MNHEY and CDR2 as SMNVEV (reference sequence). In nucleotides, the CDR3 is TGTGCCAGCAGTTTGGGCCCAAGAAACTACGAGCAGTACTTC. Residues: CASSLGPRNYEQYF.

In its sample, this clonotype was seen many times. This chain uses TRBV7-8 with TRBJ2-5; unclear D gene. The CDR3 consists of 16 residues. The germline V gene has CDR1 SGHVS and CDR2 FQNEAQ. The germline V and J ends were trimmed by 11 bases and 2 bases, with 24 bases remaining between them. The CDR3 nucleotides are TGTGCCTCCGCGCTTAAAGTCGGTTACTTACAAGAGACCCAGTACTTC. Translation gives CASALKVGYLQETQYF.